The rows below give T cell receptor beta chains drawn from one sample of a study of cytomegalovirus exposure and HLA in healthy donors. The table came from immunoSEQ multiplex PCR; TCRdb's copy has only in-frame clones and leaves some out. The table includes about 150,000 clones, about 86% detected once. Sample: PBMCs. The origin of the receptors is a human donor in good health. Both conserved end residues are part of each CDR3. A D gene is named only where the DNA matches it firmly. Expanded clones are given a class, and other clones once, few, many or no size at all.

clone size	D gene	V gene	J gene	CDR3 DNA	CDR3 protein
-	TRBD1	TRBV9	TRBJ1-2	TGTGCCAGCAGCGTAGATGCGGCAGGGGGGAGGTATGGCTACACCTTC	CASSVDAAGGRYGYTF
-	TRBD1	TRBV28	TRBJ2-1	TGTGCCAGCAGTTTTTCAGGGGGCGCGGAGTTCTTC	CASSFSGGAEFF
-	-	TRBV4-3	TRBJ1-6	TGCGCCAGCAGAAGGGGGACCATAGACTCTTCACCCCTCCACTTT	CASRRGTIDSSPLHF
-	TRBD2	TRBV27	TRBJ2-3	TGTGCCAGCAGGCGACTGCTAGCGGGGACAGATACGCAGTATTTT	CASRRLLAGTDTQYF
-	TRBD2	TRBV5-1	TRBJ2-1	TGCGCCAGCAGAACTGGGACTAGCGGGGGGTATGAGCAGTTCTTC	CASRTGTSGGYEQFF
-	TRBD2	TRBV7-8	TRBJ2-7	TGTGCCAGCAGTTACCTGGAGCGGGGCGAGCAGTACTTC	CASSYLERGEQYF
once	-	TRBV28	TRBJ2-7	TGTGCCAGCAGAGGGACTTTCTACGAGCAGTACTTC	CASRGTFYEQYF
-	-	TRBV11-2	TRBJ2-7	TGTGCCAGCAGCTTCGGACTATCATTAATCTCGGCCTACGAGCAGTACTTC	CASSFGLSLISAYEQYF
-	-	TRBV2	TRBJ1-1	TGTGCCAGCATTCCGAGGTTGGAGGGTCCCGAAGCTTTCTTT	CASIPRLEGPEAFF
-	TRBD1	TRBV10-3	TRBJ2-7	TGTGCCATCAGTGATTTTGTAGGGGACAGCTCCTACGAGCAGTACTTC	CAISDFVGDSSYEQYF
-	TRBD1	TRBV27	TRBJ2-7	TGTGCCAGCAGTGCCGGGGACAGGGGGATTTACGAGCAGTACTTC	CASSAGDRGIYEQYF
-	-	TRBV5-1	TRBJ1-1	TGCGCCAGCAGCTTGGGACATACGACTAAGAACACTGAAGCTTTCTTT	CASSLGHTTKNTEAFF
few	TRBD2	TRBV19	TRBJ2-2	TGTGCCAGTAGTATTGTCACTAGCGGGAACACCGGGGAGCTGTTTTTT	CASSIVTSGNTGELFF
-	-	TRBV27	TRBJ2-1	TGTGCCAGCAGTTTGGGCGTTAGCTCCTACAATGAGCAGTTCTTC	CASSLGVSSYNEQFF
-	-	TRBV7-3	TRBJ1-1	TGTGCCAGCAGCTTTGTGGCGGTGAACACTGAAGCTTTCTTT	CASSFVAVNTEAFF
few	TRBD1	TRBV4-2	TRBJ1-1	TGTGCCAGCAGCCGGGAGACAGGGCTCACTGAAGCTTTCTTT	CASSRETGLTEAFF
-	-	TRBV10-3	TRBJ2-3	TGTGCCATCAGTGCGGGGGGCCTCATGGATACGCAGTATTTT	CAISAGGLMDTQYF
-	-	TRBV2	TRBJ1-3	TGTGCCAGCAGGAACAGGGGAAACACCATATATTTT	CASRNRGNTIYF
-	TRBD1	TRBV5-6	TRBJ1-2	TGTGCCAGCAGCCCGACGGGACAGGGGGATGGCTACACCTTC	CASSPTGQGDGYTF